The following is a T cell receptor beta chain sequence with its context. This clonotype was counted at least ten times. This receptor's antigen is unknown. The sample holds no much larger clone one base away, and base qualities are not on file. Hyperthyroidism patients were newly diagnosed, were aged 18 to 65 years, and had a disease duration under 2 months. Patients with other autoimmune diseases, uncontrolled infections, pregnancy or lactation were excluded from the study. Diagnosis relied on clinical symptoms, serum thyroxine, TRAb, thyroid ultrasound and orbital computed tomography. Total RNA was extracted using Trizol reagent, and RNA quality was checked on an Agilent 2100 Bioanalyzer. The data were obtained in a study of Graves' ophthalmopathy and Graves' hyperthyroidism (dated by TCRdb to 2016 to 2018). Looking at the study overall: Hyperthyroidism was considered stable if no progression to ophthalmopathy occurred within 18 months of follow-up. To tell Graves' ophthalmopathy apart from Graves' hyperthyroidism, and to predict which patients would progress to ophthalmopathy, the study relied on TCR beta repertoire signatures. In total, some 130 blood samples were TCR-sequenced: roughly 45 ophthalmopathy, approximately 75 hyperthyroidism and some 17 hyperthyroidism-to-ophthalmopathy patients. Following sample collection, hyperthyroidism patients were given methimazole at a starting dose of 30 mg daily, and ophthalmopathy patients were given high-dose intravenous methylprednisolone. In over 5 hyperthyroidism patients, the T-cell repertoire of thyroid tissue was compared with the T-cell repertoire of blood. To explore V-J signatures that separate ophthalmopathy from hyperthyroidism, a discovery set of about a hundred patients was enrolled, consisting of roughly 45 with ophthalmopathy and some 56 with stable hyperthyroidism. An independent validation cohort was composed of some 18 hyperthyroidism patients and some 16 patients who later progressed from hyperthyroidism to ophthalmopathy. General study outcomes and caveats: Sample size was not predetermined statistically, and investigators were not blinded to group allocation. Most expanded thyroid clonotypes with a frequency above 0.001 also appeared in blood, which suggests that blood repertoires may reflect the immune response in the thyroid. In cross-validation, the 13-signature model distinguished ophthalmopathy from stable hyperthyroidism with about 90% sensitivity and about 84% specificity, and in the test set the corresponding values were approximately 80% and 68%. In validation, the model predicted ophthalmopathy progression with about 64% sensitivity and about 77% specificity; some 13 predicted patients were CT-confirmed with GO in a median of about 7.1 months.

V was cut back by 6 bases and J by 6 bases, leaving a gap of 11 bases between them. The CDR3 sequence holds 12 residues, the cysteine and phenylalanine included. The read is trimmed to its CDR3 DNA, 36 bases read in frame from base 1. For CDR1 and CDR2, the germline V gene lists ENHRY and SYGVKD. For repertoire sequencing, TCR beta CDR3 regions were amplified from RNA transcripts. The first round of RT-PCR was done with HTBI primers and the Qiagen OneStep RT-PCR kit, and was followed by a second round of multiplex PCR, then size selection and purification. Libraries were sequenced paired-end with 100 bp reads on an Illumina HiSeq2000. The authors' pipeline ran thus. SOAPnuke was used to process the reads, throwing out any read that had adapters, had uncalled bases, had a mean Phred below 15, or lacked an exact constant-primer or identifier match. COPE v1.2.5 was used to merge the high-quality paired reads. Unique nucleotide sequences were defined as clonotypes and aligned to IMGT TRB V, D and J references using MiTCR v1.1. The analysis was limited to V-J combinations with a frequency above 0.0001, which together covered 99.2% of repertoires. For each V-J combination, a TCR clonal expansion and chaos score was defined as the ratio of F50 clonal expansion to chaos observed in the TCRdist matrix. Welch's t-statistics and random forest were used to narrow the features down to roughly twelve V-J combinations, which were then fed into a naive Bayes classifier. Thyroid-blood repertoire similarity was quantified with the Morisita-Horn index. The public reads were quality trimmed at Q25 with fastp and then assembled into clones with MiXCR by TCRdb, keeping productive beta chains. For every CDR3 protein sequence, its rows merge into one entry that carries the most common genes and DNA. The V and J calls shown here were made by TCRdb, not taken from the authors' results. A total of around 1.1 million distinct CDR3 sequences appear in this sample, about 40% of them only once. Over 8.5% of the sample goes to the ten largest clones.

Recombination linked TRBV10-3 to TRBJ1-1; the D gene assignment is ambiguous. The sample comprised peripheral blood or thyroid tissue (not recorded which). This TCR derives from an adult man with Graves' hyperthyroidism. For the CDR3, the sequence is CAIRAPASEAFF. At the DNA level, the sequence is TGTGCCATCAGAGCCCCGGCCTCTGAAGCTTTCTTT.